This T cell receptor (beta chain) stems from a study of cytomegalovirus exposure and HLA in healthy donors. Primers for the PCR totalled 60 Vbeta and 13 Jbeta. The protocol was immunoSEQ multiplex PCR, while the TCRdb copy is restricted to in-frame clones and leaves out a portion. This table holds around 100,000 clones, about 69% found once. In the case of this clone: Its antigen is not known.

The CDR3 totals 13 residues. Trimming at V came to 8 bases and at J to 3 bases, leaving 5 bases not matched to a gene. Germline V gene data show CDR1 as WNHNN and CDR2 as SYGVQD (reference sequence). Findings and caveats of the study: The authors excluded some V segments, including TRBV6-2 and TRBV6-3, as indistinguishable. An analysis done earlier found most TCR beta V segments productive about 90% or about 30% of the time.

This chain uses TRBV10-1 with TRBJ2-3; the match to TRBD2 covers 7 bases. Material: PBMCs. The receptor was derived from a human donor in good health. The CDR3 coding sequence is TGCGCCAGCGACGGCGGGAGAACAGATACGCAGTATTTT. Its protein product is CASDGGRTDTQYF.